The source of this TCR beta chain is a study of beta chain features in type 1 diabetes. The study, taken as a whole, reports: TCRB CDR3s were moderately but significantly shorter in Type 1 diabetes patients in all four CD4+ subsets. Sampled from patients, naive, central memory and Treg TCRB repertoires appeared more similar than those sampled from healthy donors. Patients and controls would share equally any PCR tilt toward shorter templates.

Trimming took 2 bases from V and 6 from J, leaving 14 bases between them. Per the germline V gene, CDR1 is MDHEN and CDR2 is SYDVKM. The CDR3 runs to 14 residues. With respect to this clone: What it binds is not known.

The entirety of the isolated RNA underwent reverse transcription, so expressed TCRB transcripts were sequenced. Each sample of naive, central memory or regulatory T cells had, on average, approximately 3.5 million reads. Profiled with immunoSEQ multiplex PCR; TCRdb holds only in-frame clones, not every one. Of around 100,000 clones in the sample, under 30% are singletons; the top ten hold 0.5% to 0.55%. The material sequenced was central memory CD4+ T cells from blood. This chain connects TRBV28 to TRBJ2-7, with D perhaps TRBD2 (6 bases). The clonotype was recovered from a woman between 18 and 29 years old with type 1 diabetes. In nucleotides, the CDR3 is TGTGCCAGCAGTTTAGCCCCCGGCGGGGCCGAGCAGTACTTC. Translating it yields CASSLAPGGAEQYF.